Listed here are 6 T cell receptor beta chains from one sample, sequenced in a study of blood T cell repertoires in COVID-19. Clones were sequenced by immunoSEQ multiplex PCR, and TCRdb holds only the in-frame ones, with some missing. The sample has tens of thousands of clones, around 80% seen once. Sample: peripheral blood. The receptors were gathered from a human donor in a cohort sampled during active COVID-19.

The J gene is TRBJ2-1, the V gene TRBV25-1; the match to TRBD2 covers 11 bases. This CDR3 spans 15 amino acids. The germline V gene has CDR1 MGHDK and CDR2 SYGVNS. The junction had 6 bases not matched to a gene; V was cut back by 2 bases and J by 9 bases. CDR3 bases: TGTGCCAGCAGTGAAGATAGCGGGAGGGCCTTTGAGCAGTTCTTC. Protein sequence: CASSEDSGRAFEQFF.

The sample holds a few counts of this clone. V and J are TRBV4-1 and TRBJ1-5; TRBD1 aligns across 7 bases. This CDR3 spans 16 amino acids. J was trimmed by 0 bases and V by 7 bases; bases with no gene match: 9. Germline V lookup: CDR1 MGHRA, CDR2 YSYEKL. CDR3 DNA sequence: TGCGCCAGCATACCAGACAGGGCCTATAGCAATCAGCCCCAGCATTTT. Translating gives CASIPDRAYSNQPQHF.

The chain recombines TRBV18 with TRBJ1-1; the D gene is possibly TRBD1 (6 bases). CDR3 length equals 15 residues. The germline V gene has CDR1 KGHSH and CDR2 LQKENI. Trimming took off 6 bases at V and 4 bases at J, with 18 bases between the two ends. This CDR3 reads CASSRNARGGTEAFF. The CDR3 coding sequence is TGTGCCAGCTCGCGAAACGCAAGGGGGGGCACTGAAGCTTTCTTT.

The chain joins TRBV28 to TRBJ1-2, with D possibly matching TRBD1 (5 bases). The V end lost 8 bases, the J end lost 3 bases, and 19 bases lay between the germline ends. Germline V CDR1 and CDR2: MDHEN, SYDVKM. The CDR3 length is 15 residues. This CDR3 is CASHRRGGEYYGYTF. CDR3 nucleotide sequence: TGTGCCAGCCACCGAAGGGGAGGCGAATACTATGGCTACACCTTC.

CDR3 DNA sequence: TGCAGCGTCCGACGAGGACAGGGCTCCACTGAAGCTTTCTTT. It translates to CSVRRGQGSTEAFF. This chain uses TRBV29-1 with TRBJ1-1; 8 nucleotides line up with TRBD1. The ends lost 6 bases at V and 4 bases at J; junction bases unmatched: 10. CDR1 and CDR2 (germline): SQVTM, ANQGSEA. The CDR3 length is 14 residues.

CDR3 region: CATSIQTGSYQETQYF. As DNA, the CDR3 is TGTGCCACCAGCATACAAACGGGGTCGTACCAAGAGACCCAGTACTTC. V and J are TRBV15 and TRBJ2-5, with D possibly TRBD2 on 5 matching bases. V was trimmed by 4 bases and J by 0 bases, leaving 15 bases between them. Germline assignment: CDR1 LNHNV and CDR2 YYDKDF (reference sequence). The CDR3 sequence is 16 residues long.